These 12 T cell receptor beta chains share one sample of origin, sequenced in a study of shared clonotypes between healthy human individuals. Libraries were prepared by immunoSEQ multiplex PCR; TCRdb keeps only in-frame clonotypes and omits some of them. The sample has millions of clones, over 85% seen once. Sequencing used naive CD4+ T cells sorted from blood. The sample's subset: CD45RA+ positively selected. These receptors were collected from a man between 18 and 35 years old in good health.

The chain is built from TRBV28 and TRBJ1-2; D call uncertain. CDR3 length: 15 amino acids. Germline V gene lookup returns CDR1 MDHEN and CDR2 SYDVKM. V was clipped by 8 bases and J by 8 bases, with 24 bases between them. Here the CDR3 DNA reads TGTGCCAGCCAGGAGGCGGGTTCTGTGGGAAGAGGCTACACCTTC. It encodes CASQEAGSVGRGYTF.

As concerns this clone: Other nucleotide sequences from this sample produce the same CDR3. J is TRBJ2-7 and V is TRBV4-3; 8 bases align to TRBD1. This CDR3 contains 15 residues. The V gene's germline CDR1 is LGHNA and CDR2 YSLEER. After removal of 1 base from V and 0 bases from J, the junction contained 2 bases not matched to a gene. In nucleotides, the CDR3 is TGCGCCAGCAGCCAAGGAGGACAGGGCTCCTACGAGCAGTACTTC. Encoded protein: CASSQGGQGSYEQYF.

This clone was seen only once. The V call is TRBV19, the J call TRBJ1-6; D is uncertain. Trimming pared 2 bases from V and 0 bases from J, leaving 8 bases between. Looked up from germline, CDR1 is LNHDA and CDR2 is SQIVND (reference sequence). This CDR3 has 16 amino acids. CDR3 residues: CASSIYTSSYNSPLHF. CDR3 in DNA: TGTGCCAGTAGTATATATACTAGCTCCTATAATTCACCCCTCCACTTT.

The chain recombines TRBV12-2 with TRBJ2-7; TRBD2 is the table's D call and was not checked against the DNA. TRBV12-2 is deemed a pseudogene. The CDR3 covers 15 residues. The CDR3 loop reads CASRLVERSSYEQYF. The CDR3 nucleotides are TGTGCAAGTCGCTTAGTGGAGCGGAGCTCCTACGAGCAGTACTTC.

Points on this clone: With a much larger clone just one base away, this may be a read error. The CDR3 DNA sequence: TGCGCCAGCAGTACCATAGCGGGAGGGCTGGAGACCCAGTACTTC. It yields the protein CASSTIAGGLETQYF. The V and J genes are TRBV5-1 and TRBJ2-5, with 11 bases that match TRBD2. CDR1 and CDR2 (germline): SGHRS, YFSETQ. V shed 5 bases, J shed 5 bases, and the junction held 8 bases outside the gene matches. CDR3 length: 15 residues. The variable domain in full, with the rest retrieved from reference TRBV5-1 and TRBJ2-5, is KAGVTQTPRYLIKTRGQQVTLSCSPISGHRSVSWYQQTPGQGLQFLFEYFSETQRNKGNFPGRFSGRQFSNSRSEMNVSTLELGDSALYLCASSTIAGGLETQYFGPGTRLLVL.

CDR3 residues: CAWSQYIVMNTEAFF. The CDR3 DNA follows: TGTGCCTGGAGTCAGTACATCGTCATGAACACTGAAGCTTTCTTT. This chain uses TRBV30 with TRBJ1-1; D unresolved. The CDR3 length is 15 residues. CDR1 GTSNPN and CDR2 SVGIG come from the germline V gene (reference sequence). The V end was cut by 2 bases, the J end by 0 bases, with 13 bases between.

The chain is built from TRBV30 and TRBJ2-7; D gene ambiguous. This CDR3 is built from 15 residues. Trimming removed 0 bases from V and 6 bases from J, with 18 bases in between. Germline CDR1 and CDR2: GTSNPN and SVGIG (reference sequence). CDR3 nucleotide sequence: TGTGCCTGGAGTGTTGGAGTGACTTATAGTCTCGAGCAGTACTTC. This encodes CAWSVGVTYSLEQYF.

The chain is built from TRBV7-2 and TRBJ2-1; tentative D call: TRBD2 (6 bases). Between the trimmed V and J ends, which lost 5 bases and 4 bases, there was a span of 9 bases. This CDR3 spans 13 amino acids. Germline V gene data show CDR1 as SGHTA and CDR2 as FQGNSA. The CDR3 here is CASSGREYNEQFF. The CDR3 DNA is TGTGCCAGCAGCGGACGGGAGTACAATGAGCAGTTCTTC. Variable domain in full (rest from reference TRBV7-2 and TRBJ2-1): GAGVSQSPSNKVTEKGKDVELRCDPISGHTALYWYRQSLGQGLEFLIYFQGNSAPDKSGLPSDRFSAERTGGSVSTLTIQRTQQEDSAVYLCASSGREYNEQFFGPGTRLTVL.

The rearrangement uses TRBV19 and TRBJ1-2; 7 bases are shared with TRBD1. V trimming: 8 bases; J trimming: 1 base; junction bases outside the gene matches: 10. This CDR3 contains 15 residues. CDR1 and CDR2 from the germline V gene are LNHDA and SQIVND (reference sequence). CDR3 coding DNA: TGTGCCAGTCTTGACAGGGCAACTAATAACTATGGCTACACCTTC. This gives the protein CASLDRATNNYGYTF. Variable domain in full (rest from reference TRBV19 and TRBJ1-2): DGGITQSPKYLFRKEGQNVTLSCEQNLNHDAMYWYRQDPGQGLRLIYYSQIVNDFQKGDIAEGYSVSREKKESFPLTVTSAQKNPTAFYLCASLDRATNNYGYTFGSGTRLTVV.

A note on this clone: With a much larger clone just one base away, this may be a read error. The chain employs TRBV28 and TRBJ1-3; D call uncertain. The CDR3 is 13 amino acids. The V end was cut by 8 bases, the J end by 2 bases, with 10 bases between. The germline V gene has CDR1 MDHEN and CDR2 SYDVKM. In DNA form, the CDR3 reads TGTGCCAGCGCCGGGGAGGCTGGAAACACCATATATTTT. Translating it yields CASAGEAGNTIYF.

This rearrangement joins TRBV11-2 to TRBJ2-3; tentative D call: TRBD1 (5 bases). Trimming pared 5 bases from V and 15 bases from J, leaving 21 bases between. CDR3 length equals 13 residues. Germline V gene lookup returns CDR1 SGHAT and CDR2 FQNNGV. The CDR3 protein is CASSPRDSSRSYF. The CDR3, as DNA: TGTGCCAGCAGCCCCAGAGACAGTTCGCGATCCTATTTT.

This chain links TRBV11-2 with TRBJ2-7; TRBD1 agrees at 11 bases. Germline V gene sequence: CDR1 SGHAT, CDR2 FQNNGV. The CDR3 contains 17 residues. Losses at the gene ends were 2 bases for V and 6 bases for J; bases not matched to a gene: 12. CDR3 bases: TGTGCCAGCAGCTTACCCGGCCTGGGACAGGGGGGTCTCGAGCAGTACTTC. As protein: CASSLPGLGQGGLEQYF. The whole variable domain, remainder taken from reference TRBV11-2 and TRBJ2-7, is EAGVAQSPRYKIIEKRQSVAFWCNPISGHATLYWYQQILGQGPKLLIQFQNNGVVDDSQLPKDRFSAERLKGVDSTLKIQPAKLEDSAVYLCASSLPGLGQGGLEQYFGPGTRLTVT.